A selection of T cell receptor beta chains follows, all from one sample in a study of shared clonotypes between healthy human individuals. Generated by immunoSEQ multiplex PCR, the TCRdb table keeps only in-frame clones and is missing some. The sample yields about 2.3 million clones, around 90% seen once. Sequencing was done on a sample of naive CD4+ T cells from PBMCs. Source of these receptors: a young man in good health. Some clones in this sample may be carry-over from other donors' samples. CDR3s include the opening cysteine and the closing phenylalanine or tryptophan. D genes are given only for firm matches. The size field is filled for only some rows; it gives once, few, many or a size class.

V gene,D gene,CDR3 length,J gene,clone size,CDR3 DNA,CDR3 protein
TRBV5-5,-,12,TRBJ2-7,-,TGTGCCAGCTCTCCCGTAAGGGCCGAGCAGTACTTC,CASSPVRAEQYF
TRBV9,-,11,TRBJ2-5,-,TGTGCCAGCAGCGGAGGGGAGACCCAGTACTTC,CASSGGETQYF
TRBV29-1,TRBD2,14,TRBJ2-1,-,TGCAGCGTTGAACGGACTAGCGGGACGAATGAGCAGTTCTTC,CSVERTSGTNEQFF
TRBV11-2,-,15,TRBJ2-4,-,TGTGCCAGCAGCCCGGGGGTTTTAGCCAAAAACATTCAGTACTTC,CASSPGVLAKNIQYF
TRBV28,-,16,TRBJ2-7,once,TGTGCCAGCAGCTCACCGGCGGGTAAGGGCCGATACGAGCAGTACTTC,CASSSPAGKGRYEQYF
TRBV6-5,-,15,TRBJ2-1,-,TGTGCCAGCAGTTACTCGTTAGACTACTACAATGAGCAGTTCTTC,CASSYSLDYYNEQFF
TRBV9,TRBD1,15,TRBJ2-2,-,TGTGCCAGCAGCGTAGCCGTCAGGGGGACCGGGGAGCTGTTTTTT,CASSVAVRGTGELFF
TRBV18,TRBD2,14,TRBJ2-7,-,TGTGCCAGCTCACCGACGGGAGGGCTCGACGAGCAGTACTTC,CASSPTGGLDEQYF
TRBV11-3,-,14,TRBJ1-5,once,TGTGCCAGCAGCGCCCCGCGGGCAGGACAGCCCCAGCATTTT,CASSAPRAGQPQHF
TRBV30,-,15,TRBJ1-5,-,TGTGCCTGGAAATTCAGGGGTGAGGGCAATCAGCCCCAGCATTTT,CAWKFRGEGNQPQHF
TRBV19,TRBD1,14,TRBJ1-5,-,TGTGCCACTGACCGGGACAGTCTTAATCAGCCCCAGCATTTT,CATDRDSLNQPQHF